The 4 T cell receptor beta chains given below trace back to one sample, sequenced in a study of OX40 agonist ivuxolimab in advanced cancers. Preparation of the library involved the immunoSEQ multiplex PCR assay. TCRdb carries this immuneACCESS record with in-frame sequences only. Its versions omit some clonotypes, under half of them owing to an unresolved V gene in the studies checked, with the rest unexplained. For this sample the table gives about 40,000 clones, of which roughly 86% were detected only once. The ten largest clones represent about 15% of the sample. The input for sequencing was CD4+ or CD8+ T cells sorted from blood, taken in a trial of the OX40 agonist ivuxolimab. These receptors were obtained from an adult with an advanced solid tumor such as melanoma, head and neck, liver or kidney cancer.

The chain recombines TRBV19 with TRBJ2-7; D gene ambiguous. This CDR3 comprises 12 residues. Germline CDR1 and CDR2: LNHDA and SQIVND (reference sequence). The V and J ends lost 8 bases and 6 bases respectively, with 14 bases between them. The CDR3 is CASGLWMGEQYF. The CDR3 DNA reads TGTGCCAGTGGCCTTTGGATGGGCGAGCAGTACTTC.

J is TRBJ1-1 and V is TRBV6-1; D gene ambiguous. The CDR3 contains 11 residues. The germline V and J ends were trimmed by 11 bases and 1 base, with 8 bases remaining between them. Germline V CDR1 and CDR2: MNHNS, SASEGT. In DNA, the CDR3 is TGTGCCGCCAAGGGGAACACTGAAGCTTTCTTT. It is translated as CAAKGNTEAFF.

The gene calls are TRBV19 and TRBJ2-7, with unresolved D. CDR1 is LNHDA and CDR2 is SQIVND in the germline V gene (reference sequence). Trimming shortened V by 4 bases and J by 3 bases, and 22 bases separated the two germline ends. The length of the CDR3 is 17 residues. The DNA of the CDR3 is TGTGCCAGTAGTACCGGACCAGGTTCGGTGGTAGACTACGAGCAGTACTTC. It translates to CASSTGPGSVVDYEQYF.

The sample holds a few counts of this clone. This rearrangement joins TRBV19 to TRBJ1-2, with D perhaps matching TRBD1 (6 bases). CDR3 length equals 15 residues. CDR1 and CDR2 from the germline V gene are LNHDA and SQIVND (reference sequence). Trimming took off 6 bases at V and 4 bases at J, with 18 bases between the two ends. The CDR3 sequence is CASSPGRGSSYGYTF. In DNA form, the CDR3 reads TGTGCCAGTAGCCCGGGCAGGGGTTCTAGCTATGGCTACACCTTC.